This T cell receptor beta chain derives from a study of T cell repertoires in ileal Crohn's disease. Worth noting for this clone: The same CDR3 can be traced to other DNA sequences in this sample.

CDR3 length: 13 residues. Germline V gives CDR1 KGHSH, CDR2 LQKENI. V was clipped by 3 bases and J by 7 bases, with 12 bases between them. Measured with immunoSEQ multiplex PCR; TCRdb has only the in-frame clones, and not every one. The repertoire holds some 6,200 clones, approximately 80% seen once, with around 13% in the top ten. This chain connects TRBV18 to TRBJ1-1; D is perhaps TRBD1 (5 bases). The source is an adult with Crohn's disease. The sequenced sample consisted of ileal tissue. The CDR3 coding sequence is TGTGCCAGCTCACCTGATGGTCAGGGTGAAGCTTTCTTT. Its translation is CASSPDGQGEAFF.